This record covers a single T cell receptor beta chain. The record originates from a study of T cell changes during pregnancy in multiple sclerosis. Libraries were prepared by immunoSEQ multiplex PCR; TCRdb keeps only in-frame clonotypes and omits some of them. The table has 45,000 to 65,000 clones, around 90% seen once. This CDR3 is built from 12 residues. V lost 6 bases and J 7 bases, leaving 12 bases between the germline ends. Germline V gives CDR1 LNHDA, CDR2 SQIVND (reference sequence). The chain couples TRBV19 to TRBJ1-2, with D uncertain. This TCR came from a female donor in good health, enrolled as a control in a pregnancy study. This specimen consisted of peripheral blood, obtained after pregnancy. The CDR3 region is CASSPGGVGYTF. CDR3 in DNA: TGTGCCAGTAGCCCAGGAGGAGTTGGCTACACCTTC.